This T cell receptor beta chain derives from a study of CD8 T cells in ankylosing spondylitis. Germline CDR1 SGHRS, CDR2 YFSETQ. The CDR3 is 14 amino acids. With 0 bases removed from V and 3 bases from J, the gap between germline ends came to 10 bases. Quantitative barcoded 5'-RACE was used to prepare TCR beta libraries. TCRdb redid the calling of the 5' RACE reads with MiXCR, one entry per CDR3 protein. This sample has some 30,000 distinct CDR3 sequences, with roughly 7.2% found just once. At least ten counts were recorded for this clonotype. Its cognate antigen is unknown. General study findings and limits: There was a TCR beta motif, made of roughly eight highly homologous variants, that appeared characteristic of ankylosing spondylitis blood. Previously reported in reactive arthritis synovial fluid and blood were some of the motif variants. Disease-linked clones proved CD8+ and comparatively uncommon in peripheral blood.

V gene TRBV5-1 combines with J gene TRBJ2-7; maybe TRBD2 (6 bases). Sequencing input: blood, either unsorted or a sorted T cell fraction (not recorded which). This sequence originates from a male donor with ankylosing spondylitis or in good health (not recorded which). CDR3 sequence: CASSLDGSGYEQYF. The CDR3 bases are TGCGCCAGCAGCTTGGATGGTAGCGGCTACGAGCAGTACTTC.